These T cell receptor beta chains were read from a single sample in a study of T cells expressing NK-cell markers. TCRdb reprocessed the 5' RACE reads and stores each CDR3 protein as one record, lacking DNA. Reported are 120,000 to 150,000 distinct CDR3 sequences; the ten largest clones contain less than 15%. The sequencing sample was made of blood T cells: a sorted CD56 or NKG2C T cell subset, CD4+ or CD8+ T cells, or bulk PBMC T cells (not recorded which). Receptor source: a man aged 18-30 years in good health. The CDR3 runs from the conserved cysteine through the conserved F or W. Each record gives: J gene, V gene, CDR3 length, CDR3 protein.

TRBJ2-4	TRBV3-1	16	CASSRMTEIAKNIQYF
TRBJ2-1	TRBV4-3	16	CASSQGTSGPYNEQFF
TRBJ1-1	TRBV5-4	14	CASSVDGMNTEAFF
TRBJ2-5	TRBV7-2	15	CASSLGGGSLETQYF
TRBJ1-5	TRBV30	14	CAWTTGIGNQPQHF
TRBJ1-6	TRBV20-1	13	CSARTGDNSPLHF
TRBJ2-1	TRBV5-6	13	CASSLAGTIEQFF
TRBJ2-1	TRBV24-1	13	CATSEDGYNEQFF
TRBJ2-1	TRBV11-1	19	CASSLVELGLAVLGNEQFF
TRBJ2-3	TRBV12-3/TRBV12-4	15	CASSFTGGPSKTQYF
TRBJ2-7	TRBV9	14	CASSVGGDAYEQYF
TRBJ1-5	TRBV12-3/TRBV12-4	14	CATSVGQGYQPQHF
TRBJ2-5	TRBV12-3/TRBV12-4	14	CASRTDLLGETQYF
TRBJ1-3	TRBV16	16	CASSPTAGISGNTIYF
TRBJ2-7	TRBV27	15	CASSVTGGNIYEQYF
TRBJ1-1	TRBV7-9	13	CASSSRGREGAFF
TRBJ2-7	TRBV12-3/TRBV12-4	12	CASSRHHYEQYF
TRBJ1-2	TRBV27	15	CASSLGRGGGYGYTF
TRBJ2-1	TRBV11-2	20	CASSLEGKPLLAGGYNEQFF
TRBJ2-1	TRBV6-1	14	CASTSPRGSNEQFF
TRBJ2-3	TRBV24-1	17	CATSRTGTSSGTDTQYF
TRBJ2-1	TRBV11-2	12	CASSQMTSRQFF
TRBJ2-1	TRBV11-2	14	CASSLRTVVREQFF
TRBJ2-1	TRBV24-1	18	CATSDLPPRDKKHNEQFF
TRBJ2-5	TRBV3-1	15	CASSPITAGGKTQYF
TRBJ2-1	TRBV12-3/TRBV12-4	14	CASSPPASYNEQFF
TRBJ2-1	TRBV6-2/TRBV6-3	16	CASSYHTSGSYNEQFF
TRBJ2-7	TRBV29-1	16	CSACEADVEVPYEQYF
TRBJ2-7	TRBV10-3	18	CAISESDRGGLAGVEQYF
TRBJ1-1	TRBV11-2	13	CASSLVRTGEAFF
TRBJ2-7	TRBV25-1	13	CASSEIDRGEQYF
TRBJ2-7	TRBV10-3	17	CAISETAGSSRSYEQYF
TRBJ2-7	TRBV7-3	14	CASSLGPGTYEQYF
TRBJ2-7	TRBV29-1	13	CSALGGTANEQYF
TRBJ2-1	TRBV7-9	15	CASSSVGQGVYEQFF
TRBJ2-2	TRBV27	11	CASRVGGELFF
TRBJ2-6	TRBV11-2	17	CASSLGTSGAGANVLTF
TRBJ1-1	TRBV11-2	15	CASSLAAPNPNRAFF
TRBJ2-2	TRBV7-9	15	CASSTETPNTGELFF
TRBJ2-5	TRBV23-1	16	CASSHPRGDVEETQYF
TRBJ1-4	TRBV7-9	15	CASSAPGLDNEKLFF
TRBJ1-6	TRBV6-5	13	CASSHRDNSPLHF
TRBJ2-1	TRBV20-1	15	CSAREIRGPYNEQFF
TRBJ1-5	TRBV7-9	16	CASSLSHTGGNQPQHF
TRBJ2-3	TRBV4-2	15	CASSLLGKVPDTQYF
TRBJ2-3	TRBV5-1	17	CASSWDTSGIFPDTQYF